The clone carrying this TCR beta chain was seen only a few times. A second 7 to 11 cycle PCR used barcoded and J-beta primers. Tags on each cDNA molecule came from a template-switch adaptor with 12 random nucleotides. Via MiXCR, TCRdb re-called the 5' RACE reads, giving one row per CDR3 protein. The sample has fewer than 2,000,000 distinct CDR3 sequences, 30% to 40% seen once. The data originate from a study of blood T cells in healthy people across ages. At least 7 million PBMCs were isolated per sample. With each sample, at least 6 micrograms of total RNA were extracted. J gave up 3 bases and V 6 bases, and 8 bases lay outside the gene matches. This CDR3 spans 15 amino acids. Looked up from germline, CDR1 is SGHTA and CDR2 is FQGNSA.

The sequencing input was blood. The receptor's source is a woman aged 25 to 39 in good health. The V gene is TRBV7-2, the J gene TRBJ2-7; 10 bases are shared with TRBD1. In nucleotides, the CDR3 is TGTGCCAGCAGGTCGGGACAGGGGAAATTCTACGAGCAGTACTTC. This codes for CASRSGQGKFYEQYF.